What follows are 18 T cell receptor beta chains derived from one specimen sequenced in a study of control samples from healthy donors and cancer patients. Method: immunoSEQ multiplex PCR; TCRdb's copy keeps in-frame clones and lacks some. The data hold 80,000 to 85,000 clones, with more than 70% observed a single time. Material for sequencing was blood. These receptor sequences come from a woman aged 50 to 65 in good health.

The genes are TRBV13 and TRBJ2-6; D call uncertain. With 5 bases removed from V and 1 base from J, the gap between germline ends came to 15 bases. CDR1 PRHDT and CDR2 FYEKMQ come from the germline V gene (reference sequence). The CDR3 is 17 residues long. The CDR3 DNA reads TGTGCCAGCAGCCGCGCTGGTCCGGTGTCTGGGGCCAACGTCCTGACTTTC. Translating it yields CASSRAGPVSGANVLTF.

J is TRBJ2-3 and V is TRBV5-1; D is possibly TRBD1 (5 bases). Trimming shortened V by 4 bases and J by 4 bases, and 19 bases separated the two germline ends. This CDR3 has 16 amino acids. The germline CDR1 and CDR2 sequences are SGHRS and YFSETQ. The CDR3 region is CASSPYLTGMADTQYF. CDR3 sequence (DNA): TGCGCCAGCAGCCCTTACCTTACAGGAATGGCAGATACGCAGTATTTT.

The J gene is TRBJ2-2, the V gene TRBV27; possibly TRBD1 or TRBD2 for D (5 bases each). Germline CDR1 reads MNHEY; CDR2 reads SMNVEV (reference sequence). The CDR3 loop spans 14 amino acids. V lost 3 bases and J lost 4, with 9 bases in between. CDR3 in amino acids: CASSLWGSTGELFF. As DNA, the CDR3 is TGTGCCAGCAGTTTGTGGGGGTCCACCGGGGAGCTGTTTTTT.

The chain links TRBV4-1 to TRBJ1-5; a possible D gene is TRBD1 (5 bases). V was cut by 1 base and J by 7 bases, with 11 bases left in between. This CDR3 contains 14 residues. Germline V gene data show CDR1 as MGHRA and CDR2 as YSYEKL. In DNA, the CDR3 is TGCGCCAGCAGCCAAGTGGGGGGTGGACAGCCCCAGCATTTT. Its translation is CASSQVGGGQPQHF.

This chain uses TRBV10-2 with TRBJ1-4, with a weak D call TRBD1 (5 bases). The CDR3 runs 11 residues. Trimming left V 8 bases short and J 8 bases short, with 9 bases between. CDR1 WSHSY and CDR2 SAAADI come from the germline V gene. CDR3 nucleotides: TGCGCCAGCTACCGGGGCGAAAAACTGTTTTTT. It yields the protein CASYRGEKLFF.

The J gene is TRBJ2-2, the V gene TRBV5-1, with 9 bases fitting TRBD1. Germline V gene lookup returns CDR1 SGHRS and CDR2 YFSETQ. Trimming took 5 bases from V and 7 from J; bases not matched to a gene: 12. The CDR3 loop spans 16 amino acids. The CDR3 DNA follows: TGCGCCAGCAGTTCCCCGGACAGGGGTTCAGACGGGGAGCTGTTTTTT. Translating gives CASSSPDRGSDGELFF. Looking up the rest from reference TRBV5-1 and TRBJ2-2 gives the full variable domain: KAGVTQTPRYLIKTRGQQVTLSCSPISGHRSVSWYQQTPGQGLQFLFEYFSETQRNKGNFPGRFSGRQFSNSRSEMNVSTLELGDSALYLCASSSPDRGSDGELFFGEGSRLTVL.

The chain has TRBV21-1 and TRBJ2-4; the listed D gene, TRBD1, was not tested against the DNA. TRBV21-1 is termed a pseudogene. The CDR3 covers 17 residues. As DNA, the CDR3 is TGTGCCAGCAGCGAAGACAGACAGGACCTAGCCAAAAACATTCAGTACTTC. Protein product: CASSEDRQDLAKNIQYF.

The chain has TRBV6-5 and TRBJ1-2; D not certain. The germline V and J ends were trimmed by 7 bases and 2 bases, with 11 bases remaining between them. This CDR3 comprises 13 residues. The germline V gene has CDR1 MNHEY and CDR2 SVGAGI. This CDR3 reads CASKTGLNYGYTF. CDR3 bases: TGTGCCAGCAAGACGGGCTTGAACTATGGCTACACCTTC.

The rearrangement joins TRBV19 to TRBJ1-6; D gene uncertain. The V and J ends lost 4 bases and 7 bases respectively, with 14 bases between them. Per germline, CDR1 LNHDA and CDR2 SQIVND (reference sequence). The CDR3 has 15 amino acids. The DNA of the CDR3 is TGTGCCAGTAGTACCCTGTGGGGAGCGAATTCACCCCTCCACTTT. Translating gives CASSTLWGANSPLHF.

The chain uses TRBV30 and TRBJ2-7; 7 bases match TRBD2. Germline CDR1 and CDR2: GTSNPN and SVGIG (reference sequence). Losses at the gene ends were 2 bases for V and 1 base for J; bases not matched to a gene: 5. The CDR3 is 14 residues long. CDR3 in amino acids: CAWSRGVPSYEQYF. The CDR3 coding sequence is TGTGCCTGGAGTCGGGGGGTCCCTTCCTACGAGCAGTACTTC. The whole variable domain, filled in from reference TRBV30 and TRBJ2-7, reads SQTIHQWPATLVQPVGSPLSLECTVEGTSNPNLYWYRQAAGRGLQLLFYSVGIGQISSEVPQNLSASRPQDRQFILSSKKLLLSDSGFYLCAWSRGVPSYEQYFGPGTRLTVT.

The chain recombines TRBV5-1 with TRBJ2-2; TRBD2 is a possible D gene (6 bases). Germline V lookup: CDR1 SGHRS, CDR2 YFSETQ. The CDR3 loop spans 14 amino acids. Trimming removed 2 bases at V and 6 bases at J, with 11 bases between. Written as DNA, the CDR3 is TGCGCCAGCAGCTTCCTGGGGGAGGCCGGGGAGCTGTTTTTT. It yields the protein CASSFLGEAGELFF.

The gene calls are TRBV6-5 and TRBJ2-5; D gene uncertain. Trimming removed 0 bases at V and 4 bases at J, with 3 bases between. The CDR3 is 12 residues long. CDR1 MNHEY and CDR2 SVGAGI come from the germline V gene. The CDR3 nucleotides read TGTGCCAGCAGTTACTCGAGAGAGACCCAGTACTTC. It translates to CASSYSRETQYF.

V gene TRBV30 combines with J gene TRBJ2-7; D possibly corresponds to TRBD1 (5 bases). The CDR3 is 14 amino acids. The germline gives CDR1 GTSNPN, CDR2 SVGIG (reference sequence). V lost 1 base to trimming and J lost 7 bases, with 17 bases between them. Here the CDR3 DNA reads TGTGCCTGGAGTGACCCCCGCAGGGTTGAAGAGCAGTACTTC. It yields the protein CAWSDPRRVEEQYF.

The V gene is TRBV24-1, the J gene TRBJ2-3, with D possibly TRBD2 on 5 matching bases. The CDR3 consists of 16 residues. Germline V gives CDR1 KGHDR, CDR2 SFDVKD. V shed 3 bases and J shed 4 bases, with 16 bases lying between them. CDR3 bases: TGTGCCACCAGTGATCCTGGAGGAAATATTCCAGATACGCAGTATTTT. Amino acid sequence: CATSDPGGNIPDTQYF.

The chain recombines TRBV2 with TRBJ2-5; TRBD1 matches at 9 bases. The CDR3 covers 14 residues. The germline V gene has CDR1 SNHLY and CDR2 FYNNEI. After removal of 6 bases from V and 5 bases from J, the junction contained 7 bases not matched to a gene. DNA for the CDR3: TGTGCCAGCAGGGAGACAGGGGGGACGGAGACCCAGTACTTC. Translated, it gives CASRETGGTETQYF.

CDR3 in DNA: TGTGCCAGCAGCTCGGCACTTCTAGCGGGGGCCTACGAGCAGTACTTC. Its protein is CASSSALLAGAYEQYF. V gene TRBV7-8 combines with J gene TRBJ2-7; TRBD2 aligns across 10 bases. CDR1 and CDR2 from the germline V gene are SGHVS and FQNEAQ. The CDR3 contains 16 residues. V shed 4 bases, J shed 2 bases, and the junction held 8 bases outside the gene matches.

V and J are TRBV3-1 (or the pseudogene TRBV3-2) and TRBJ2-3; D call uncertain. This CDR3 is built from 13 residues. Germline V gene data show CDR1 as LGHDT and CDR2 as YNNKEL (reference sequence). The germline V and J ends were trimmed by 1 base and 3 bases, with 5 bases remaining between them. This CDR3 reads CASSQVRTDTQYF. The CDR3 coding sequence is TGTGCCAGCAGCCAAGTCAGAACAGATACGCAGTATTTT.

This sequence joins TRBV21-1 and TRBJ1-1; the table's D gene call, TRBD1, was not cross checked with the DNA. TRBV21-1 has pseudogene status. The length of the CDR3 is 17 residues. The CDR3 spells CASIPGGASEMNTEAFF. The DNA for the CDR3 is TGTGCCAGCATCCCAGGGGGCGCGTCTGAGATGAACACTGAAGCTTTCTTT.